This TCR beta chain comes out of a study of prognosis after radiotherapy for stage I lung cancer. In the study overall: Each non-small cell lung cancer patient was deemed medically inoperable.

Template was genomic DNA; TCR beta CDR3 amplified in two multiplex PCR rounds. Initially, in first-round PCR, primers specific to each TRBV and TRBJ gene were used. TCRdb re-called the multiplex PCR reads with MiXCR, one entry per CDR3 protein. The table lists approximately 20,000 distinct CDR3 sequences, approximately 26% of them singletons. CDR1 is MNHGY, CDR2 SVAAGI, per germline. V was shortened by 7 bases and J by 7 bases, with 11 bases between the two germline ends. This CDR3 region has 13 residues. This clonotype is classed as medium-sized (0.01 to 0.1%). The specimen was PBMCs, collected before or after stereotactic body radiation therapy (not recorded which). The chain combines TRBV6-9 with TRBJ1-6; perhaps TRBD1 as D (6 bases). This clonotype originated in a donor aged 50 or older with non-small cell lung cancer. Here the CDR3 DNA reads TGTGCCAGCACTGGCAGGGGCAATTCACCCCTCCACTTT. As protein: CASTGRGNSPLHF.